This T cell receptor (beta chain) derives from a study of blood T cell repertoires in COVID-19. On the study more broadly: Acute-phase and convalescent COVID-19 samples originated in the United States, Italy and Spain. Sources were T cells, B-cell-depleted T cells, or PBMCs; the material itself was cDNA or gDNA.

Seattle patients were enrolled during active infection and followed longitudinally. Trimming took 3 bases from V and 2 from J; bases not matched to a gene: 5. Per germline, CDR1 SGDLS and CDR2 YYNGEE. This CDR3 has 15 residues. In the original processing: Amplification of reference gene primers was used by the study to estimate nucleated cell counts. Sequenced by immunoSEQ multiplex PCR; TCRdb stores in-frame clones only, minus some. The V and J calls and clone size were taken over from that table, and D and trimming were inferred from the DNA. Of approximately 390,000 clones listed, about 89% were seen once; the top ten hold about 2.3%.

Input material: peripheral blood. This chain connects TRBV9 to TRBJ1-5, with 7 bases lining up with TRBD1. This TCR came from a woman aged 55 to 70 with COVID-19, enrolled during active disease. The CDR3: CASSAGTDGNQPQHF. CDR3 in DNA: TGTGCCAGCAGCGCTGGGACAGATGGCAATCAGCCCCAGCATTTT.